This TCR beta chain was observed in a study of patients and donors after allogeneic stem cell transplantation. The sample holds a few counts of this clonotype. TCRdb used MiXCR to reprocess the RT-PCR reads, holding one entry per CDR3 protein. The sample shows 150,000 or so distinct CDR3 sequences, 24% of them seen only once. The TCR originated in a human donor who was either an allogeneic HSCT recipient or a stem cell or donor lymphocyte infusion donor (not recorded which). It is not recorded whose cells these are; they may come from a transplant donor. Sequencing used blood, either unsorted or a sorted T cell fraction (not recorded which).

The CDR3 here is CSAARTVPGTGNEQFF. In DNA form, the CDR3 reads TGCAGTGCTGCCAGAACAGTACCCGGGACGGGGAATGAGCAGTTCTTC. The rearrangement links TRBV20-1 to TRBJ2-1, with D perhaps TRBD1 or TRBD2 (5 bases each). The V and J ends lost 5 bases and 7 bases respectively, with 24 bases between them. The germline V gene encodes CDR1 DFQATT and CDR2 SNEGSKA (reference sequence). CDR3 size: 16 residues.